This TCR beta chain emerged from a study of shared clonotypes between healthy human individuals. Assay: immunoSEQ multiplex PCR; the TCRdb copy retains only in-frame clones and omits some. The table includes about 800,000 clones, approximately 97% detected once. Naive-designated CD8 cells lacked CD45RO, were positively enriched for CCR7, and omitted terminally differentiated effector memory CD45RA+ cells. The CDR3 spans 15 residues. Losses at the gene ends were 7 bases for V and 1 base for J; bases not matched to a gene: 9. In germline, CDR1 is MNHNY, CDR2 SVGAGI (reference sequence). The specimen was naive CD8+ T cells sorted from blood. The receptor comes from a man under 40 in good health. The chain uses TRBV6-6 and TRBJ2-7, with 8 bases that match TRBD2. CDR3 in amino acids: CASNPAGGRSYEQYF. CDR3 DNA: TGTGCCAGCAACCCCGCGGGGGGTCGGTCCTACGAGCAGTACTTC.